This T cell receptor beta chain appears in the sequencing data of a study of T cell changes during pregnancy in multiple sclerosis. Clones were sequenced by immunoSEQ multiplex PCR, and TCRdb holds only the in-frame ones, with some missing. Of more than 55,000 clones listed, approximately 86% are singletons. The specimen was CD4+ T cells from peripheral blood mononuclear cells, collected in the third trimester of pregnancy. The origin of this receptor is a female donor with multiple sclerosis, enrolled in a pregnancy study.

Here the CDR3 DNA reads TGTGCCAGCAGTGAAAACACCCCTCAGGTGGACATTCAGTACTTC. This encodes CASSENTPQVDIQYF. The chain has TRBV2 and TRBJ2-4, with unresolved D. V lost 2 bases, J lost 8 bases, and 16 bases lay in between. The CDR3 has 15 amino acids. Germline loops: CDR1 SNHLY, CDR2 FYNNEI.